The clone carrying this TCR beta chain appeared a few times. Its specificity is unknown. The junction does not match germline at one end; this may be a read error. This entry is derived from a study of human T cells and chemical hapten exposure. Study context: Patches with 0.01% DPC went on the upper back, and the tests were read at 6 days. Study-wide points: While controls formed fewer of them, expanded TCRs formed significantly more large CDR3 similarity clusters.

MiXCR, applied by TCRdb to the RACE reads, yields one record per CDR3 protein. This sample has over 85,000 distinct CDR3 sequences; more than 10% occur once, and the top ten carry around 3.1%. The time point is: pre-sensitization, week 0. Specified treatment: therapeutic diphenylcyclopropenone sensitization with weekly scalp DPC. The CDR3 loop spans 11 amino acids. Germline V gene lookup returns CDR1 SEHNR and CDR2 FQNEAQ (reference sequence). The J gene is TRBJ1-1, the V gene TRBV7-9; D uncertain. This clonotype was obtained from a woman in her sixties or seventies with alopecia areata. Some clones in this sample may be carry-over from other donors' samples. Sequencing was performed on whole blood, taken in connection with sensitization to the hapten diphenylcyclopropenone (DPC). CDR3 in amino acids: CASRLGTEAFF. DNA for the CDR3: TGTGCCAGCAGGTTAGGCACTGAAGCTTTCTTT. Supplemented by reference TRBV7-9 and TRBJ1-1, the full variable domain reads DTGVSQNPRHKITKRGQNVTFRCDPISEHNRLYWYRQTLGQGPEFLTYFQNEAQLEKSRLLSDRFSAERPKGSFSTLEIQRTEQGDSAMYLCASRLGTEAFFGQGTRLTVV.